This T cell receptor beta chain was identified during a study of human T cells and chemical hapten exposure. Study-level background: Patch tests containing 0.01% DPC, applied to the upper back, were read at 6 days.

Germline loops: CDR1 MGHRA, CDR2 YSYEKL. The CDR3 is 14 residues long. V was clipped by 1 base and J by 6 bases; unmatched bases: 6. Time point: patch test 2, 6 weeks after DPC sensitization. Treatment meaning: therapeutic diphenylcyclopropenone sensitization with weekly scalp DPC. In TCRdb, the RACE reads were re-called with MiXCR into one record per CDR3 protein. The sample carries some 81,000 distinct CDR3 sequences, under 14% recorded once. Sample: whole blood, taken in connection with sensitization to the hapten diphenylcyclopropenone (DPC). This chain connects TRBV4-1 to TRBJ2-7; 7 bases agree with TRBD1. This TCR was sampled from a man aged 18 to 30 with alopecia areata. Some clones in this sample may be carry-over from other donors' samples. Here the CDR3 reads CASSQGVYRGEQYF. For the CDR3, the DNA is TGCGCCAGCAGCCAAGGGGTTTACAGGGGCGAGCAGTACTTC.